The rows below give T cell receptor beta chains drawn from one sample of a study of T-cell memory formation after mild COVID-19. TCRdb ran MiXCR on the 5' RACE reads and lists one entry per CDR3 protein. The table includes about 27,000 distinct CDR3 sequences, 15% to 20% detected once. Sequenced: PBMCs or a T cell subset sorted from them (not recorded which). These receptors came from an adult who had mild COVID-19 (a few samples of this study predate the infection). Cell type and time point are not known. CDR3s include the opening cysteine and the closing phenylalanine or tryptophan. Each record gives: clone size, D gene, V gene, J gene, CDR3 protein, CDR3 DNA. D genes are given only for firm matches. A row's size may be missing; if present it is once, few, many or a size class.

>NA|NA|TRBV4-3|TRBJ1-1
CASSQVSRGNEAFF
TGCGCCAGCAGCCAAGTATCCAGGGGAAATGAAGCTTTCTTT
>medium-sized|TRBD1|TRBV7-9|TRBJ2-6
CASSRDRVRSGANVLTF
TGTGCCAGCAGCCGGGACAGGGTGCGGTCTGGGGCCAACGTCCTGACTTTC
>many|TRBD2|TRBV11-2|TRBJ2-2
CASSPFLAGTRELFF
TGTGCCAGCAGCCCGTTTTTAGCGGGAACGAGGGAGCTGTTTTTT
>many|TRBD2|TRBV7-9|TRBJ2-1
CASSFVGLARNEQFF
TGTGCCAGCAGCTTCGTCGGACTAGCGCGGAATGAGCAGTTCTTC
>many|NA|TRBV2|TRBJ2-3
CASSEEPGVRGDTQYF
TGTGCCAGCAGTGAAGAACCAGGGGTCCGGGGAGATACGCAGTATTTT
>many|NA|TRBV7-9|TRBJ1-2
CAISGARRDNYGYTF
TGTGCCATCTCCGGAGCGCGGAGAGATAACTATGGCTACACCTTC
>many|TRBD1|TRBV9|TRBJ1-6
CASSPRTGANSPLHF
TGTGCCAGCAGCCCGCGGACAGGGGCCAATTCACCCCTCCACTTT
>many|TRBD2|TRBV7-2|TRBJ2-3
CASSHGLAGSSTDTQYF
TGTGCCAGCAGCCACGGACTAGCGGGTTCTAGCACAGATACGCAGTATTTT
>many|NA|TRBV5-1|TRBJ1-4
CASSFGGRQGGEKLFF
TGCGCCAGCAGCTTTGGAGGTCGGCAGGGAGGAGAAAAACTGTTTTTT
>many|NA|TRBV5-1|TRBJ1-6
CASSLMAGGNSPLHF
TGCGCCAGCAGCCTCATGGCGGGCGGAAATTCACCCCTCCACTTT
>many|NA|TRBV30|TRBJ1-1
CAWSSQSPNTEAFF
TGTGCCTGGAGTTCCCAGTCCCCTAACACTGAAGCTTTCTTT
>medium-sized|NA|TRBV5-1|TRBJ1-6
CASSSQGRNSPLHF
TGCGCCAGCAGCTCACAGGGACGGAATTCACCCCTCCACTTT
>few|TRBD1|TRBV30|TRBJ1-1
CAWSVIGTGRFTEAFF
TGTGCCTGGAGTGTAATTGGGACAGGGCGATTCACTGAAGCTTTCTTT
>many|TRBD1|TRBV5-1|TRBJ2-7
CASSSDRGPYEQYF
TGCGCCAGCAGCTCGGACAGGGGACCCTACGAGCAGTACTTC
>many|NA|TRBV6-5|TRBJ1-2
CASSTEQKANYGYTF
TGTGCCAGCAGTACCGAACAGAAAGCTAACTATGGCTACACCTTC
>many|TRBD1|TRBV7-2|TRBJ1-1
CASSFSRGLAEAFF
TGTGCCAGCAGCTTTTCCAGGGGGTTGGCTGAAGCTTTCTTT
>many|NA|TRBV28|TRBJ2-7
CASSFRYEQYF
TGTGCCAGCAGTTTCCGCTACGAGCAGTACTTC
>NA|NA|TRBV5-1|TRBJ2-1
CASSLGGGAGNEQFF
TGCGCCAGCAGCTTGGGAGGCGGCGCCGGGAATGAGCAGTTCTTC
>many|TRBD2|TRBV20-1|TRBJ2-3
CSAPREGTQYF
TGCAGTGCTCCAAGGGAGGGGACGCAGTATTTT
>NA|NA|TRBV12-3/TRBV12-4|TRBJ2-3
CASGHQSTDMLYF
TGTGCCTCCGGGCATCAAAGCACAGATATGCTGTATTTT
>many|TRBD2|TRBV15|TRBJ2-2
CATSSGGLDATGELFF
TGTGCCACCAGCAGTGGGGGACTAGATGCCACCGGGGAGCTGTTTTTT
>few|TRBD2|TRBV5-4|TRBJ2-3
CASSLGLAGGHLGADTQYF
TGTGCCAGCAGCTTGGGGTTAGCGGGGGGCCATTTAGGCGCAGATACGCAGTATTTT
>many|NA|TRBV24-1|TRBJ1-1
CATTLKRGNTEAFF
TGTGCCACCACCTTAAAGAGGGGGAACACTGAAGCTTTCTTT
>few|NA|TRBV18|TRBJ1-1
CASSPRHILNTEAFF
TGTGCCAGCTCACCCCGACACATTCTAAACACTGAAGCTTTCTTT
>many|TRBD2|TRBV4-3|TRBJ2-1
CASSRKRDVLSYNEQFF
TGCGCCAGCAGCCGGAAGCGGGACGTCCTCTCCTACAATGAGCAGTTCTTC
>NA|NA|TRBV15|TRBJ1-1
CATSGSGNPAGAFF
TGTGCCACCAGCGGATCAGGGAACCCTGCCGGAGCTTTCTTT
>many|NA|TRBV24-1|TRBJ2-1
CATSDPASTMTQFF
TGTGCCACCAGTGACCCAGCCAGTACAATGACGCAGTTCTTC
>many|NA|TRBV20-1|TRBJ2-1
CSATRTAGNEQFF
TGCAGTGCGACACGGACAGCGGGCAATGAGCAGTTCTTC
>NA|TRBD1|TRBV10-3|TRBJ1-1
CAITRDRGNTEAFF
TGTGCCATCACGCGGGACAGGGGGAACACTGAAGCTTTCTTT
>many|TRBD1|TRBV6-2/TRBV6-3|TRBJ1-4
CASRAGQTTTNEKLFF
TGTGCCAGCAGAGCGGGACAGACTACAACTAATGAAAAACTGTTTTTT
>once|TRBD2|TRBV29-1|TRBJ2-1
CSVEFGGRVFLGAGEQFF
TGCAGCGTTGAATTTGGCGGGAGGGTCTTTTTGGGGGCTGGTGAGCAGTTCTTC
>medium-sized|NA|TRBV12-3/TRBV12-4|TRBJ2-6
CASTQGGLGANVLTF
TGTGCCAGCACCCAGGGGGGGCTTGGGGCCAACGTCCTGACTTTC
>many|NA|TRBV7-9|TRBJ1-2
CASTTPGGYGYTF
TGTGCCAGCACCACCCCCGGAGGCTATGGCTACACCTTC
>NA|TRBD2|TRBV12-3/TRBV12-4|TRBJ2-1
CAIQLVLAGGSEQFF
TGTGCCATCCAACTGGTACTAGCGGGGGGTAGTGAGCAGTTCTTC
>NA|NA|TRBV19|TRBJ1-5
CASSIGIREPQHF
TGTGCCAGTAGTATCGGGATTAGAGAGCCCCAGCATTTT
>few|NA|TRBV7-2|TRBJ1-5
CASSERTGQPQHF
TGTGCCAGCAGCGAGCGGACGGGACAGCCCCAGCATTTT
>many|TRBD2|TRBV24-1|TRBJ2-1
CATSDRGLAGGEQFF
TGTGCCACCAGTGACCGGGGACTAGCGGGAGGCGAGCAGTTCTTC
>few|NA|TRBV7-9|TRBJ1-1
CASSFQQEAFF
TGTGCCAGCAGCTTTCAGCAAGAAGCTTTCTTT
>many|TRBD1|TRBV12-3/TRBV12-4|TRBJ1-1
CASTRDRGTEAFF
TGTGCCAGCACCCGGGACAGGGGGACTGAAGCTTTCTTT
>many|NA|TRBV5-4|TRBJ2-5
CASSLPQGATQYF
TGTGCCAGCAGCCTCCCCCAGGGAGCGACCCAGTACTTC
>many|TRBD2|TRBV20-1|TRBJ2-7
CSAPGLAGTYEQYF
TGCAGTGCTCCCGGACTAGCGGGGACCTACGAGCAGTACTTC
>medium-sized|NA|TRBV7-2|TRBJ1-1
CASREDMNTEAFF
TGTGCCAGCAGGGAGGACATGAACACTGAAGCTTTCTTT
>many|TRBD2|TRBV7-2|TRBJ2-3
CASSFTGTTIQDTQYF
TGTGCCAGCAGCTTTACCGGGACTACCATCCAGGATACGCAGTATTTT
>many|NA|TRBV6-2/TRBV6-3|TRBJ2-5
CASSYLPGTSIQETQYF
TGTGCCAGCAGTTACTTACCCGGGACGAGCATCCAAGAGACCCAGTACTTC
>many|NA|TRBV7-6|TRBJ1-1
CATLPPGGNTEAFF
TGTGCCACCCTTCCACCTGGGGGGAACACTGAAGCTTTCTTT
>many|NA|TRBV7-3|TRBJ2-7
CASSPSGSYEQYF
TGTGCCAGCAGCCCCTCCGGGAGCTACGAGCAGTACTTC
>NA|NA|TRBV2|TRBJ1-1
CASRPSGRWTEAFF
TGTGCCAGCAGACCCTCCGGGAGATGGACTGAAGCTTTCTTT
>many|NA|TRBV6-2/TRBV6-3|TRBJ2-5
CASSYGGETQYF
TGTGCCAGCAGTTACGGAGGAGAGACCCAGTACTTC
>NA|TRBD1|TRBV7-9|TRBJ1-1
CASSPTGNGLDTEAFF
TGTGCCAGCAGTCCGACAGGGAACGGGTTGGACACTGAAGCTTTCTTT
>many|NA|TRBV7-6|TRBJ1-1
CASSRGQLYSNTEAFF
TGTGCCAGCAGCCGTGGACAGTTATACTCGAACACTGAAGCTTTCTTT
>medium-sized|TRBD1|TRBV12-3/TRBV12-4|TRBJ1-1
CASSYGDRRSPQAFF
TGTGCCAGCAGTTACGGGGACAGACGCTCACCCCAAGCTTTCTTT
>many|TRBD1|TRBV5-5|TRBJ1-5
CASSSYDRGGNQPQHF
TGTGCCAGCAGCTCGTATGACAGGGGCGGGAATCAGCCCCAGCATTTT
>many|TRBD1|TRBV7-9|TRBJ1-1
CASSFSPGQSTEAFF
TGTGCCAGCAGCTTTTCTCCGGGACAGAGCACTGAAGCTTTCTTT
>many|NA|TRBV20-1|TRBJ1-4
CSAGLTEIATNEKLFF
TGCAGTGCCGGACTGACTGAAATTGCAACTAATGAAAAACTGTTTTTT